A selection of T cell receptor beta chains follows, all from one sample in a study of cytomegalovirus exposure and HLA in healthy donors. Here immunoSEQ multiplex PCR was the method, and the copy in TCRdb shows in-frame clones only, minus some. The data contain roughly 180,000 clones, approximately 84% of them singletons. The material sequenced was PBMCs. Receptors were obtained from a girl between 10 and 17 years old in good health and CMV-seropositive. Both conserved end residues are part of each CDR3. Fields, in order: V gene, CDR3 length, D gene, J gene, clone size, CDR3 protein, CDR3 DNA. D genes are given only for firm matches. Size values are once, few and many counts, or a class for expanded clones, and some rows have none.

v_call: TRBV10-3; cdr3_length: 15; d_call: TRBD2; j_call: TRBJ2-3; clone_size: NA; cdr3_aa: CAISAAGGLRDTQYF; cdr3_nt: TGTGCCATCAGTGCTGCGGGGGGCCTCCGAGATACGCAGTATTTT
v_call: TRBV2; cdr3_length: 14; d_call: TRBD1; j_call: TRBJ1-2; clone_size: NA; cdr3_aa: CASFPTGENYGYTF; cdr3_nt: TGTGCCAGCTTCCCGACAGGGGAAAACTATGGCTACACCTTC
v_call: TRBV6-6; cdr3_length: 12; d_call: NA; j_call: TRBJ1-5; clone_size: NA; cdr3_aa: CASSSDVQPQHF; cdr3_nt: TGTGCCAGCAGCTCAGATGTTCAGCCCCAGCATTTT
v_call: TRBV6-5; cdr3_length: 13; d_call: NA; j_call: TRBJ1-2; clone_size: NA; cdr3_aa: CASRLDSNYGYTF; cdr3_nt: TGTGCCAGCAGACTGGACAGCAACTATGGCTACACCTTC
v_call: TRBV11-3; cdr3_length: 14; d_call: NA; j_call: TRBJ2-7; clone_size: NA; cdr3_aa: CASSLRDTYYEQYF; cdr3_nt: TGTGCCAGCAGCTTGAGGGACACGTACTACGAGCAGTACTTC
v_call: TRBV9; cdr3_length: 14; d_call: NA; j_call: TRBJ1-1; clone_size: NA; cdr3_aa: CASSPQGKNTEAFF; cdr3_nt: TGTGCCAGCAGTCCACAGGGTAAGAACACTGAAGCTTTCTTT
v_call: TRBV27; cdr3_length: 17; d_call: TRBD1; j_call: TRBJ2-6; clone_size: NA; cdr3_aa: CASGPGTGSSGANVLTF; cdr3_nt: TGTGCCAGCGGACCCGGGACAGGGAGTAGTGGGGCCAACGTCCTGACTTTC
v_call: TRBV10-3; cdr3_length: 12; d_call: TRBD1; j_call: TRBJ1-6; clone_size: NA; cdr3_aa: CAIGQGGSPLHF; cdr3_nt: TGTGCCATCGGACAGGGCGGATCACCCCTCCACTTT
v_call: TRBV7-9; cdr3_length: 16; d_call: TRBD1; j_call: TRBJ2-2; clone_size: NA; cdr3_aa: CASSPRTGRNTGELFF; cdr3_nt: TGTGCCAGCAGCCCCCGGACAGGGCGGAACACCGGGGAGCTGTTTTTT
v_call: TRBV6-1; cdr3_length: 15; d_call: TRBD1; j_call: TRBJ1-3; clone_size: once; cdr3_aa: CASSLDRASGNTIYF; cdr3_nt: TGTGCCAGCAGTCTCGACAGGGCATCTGGAAACACCATATATTTT
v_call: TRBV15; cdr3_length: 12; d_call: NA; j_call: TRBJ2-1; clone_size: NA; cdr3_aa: CATSRAAYEQFF; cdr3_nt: TGTGCCACCAGCAGAGCCGCCTACGAGCAGTTCTTC
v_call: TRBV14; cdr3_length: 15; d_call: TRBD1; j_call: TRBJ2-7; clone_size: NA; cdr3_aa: CASSQMGQGYYEQYF; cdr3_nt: TGTGCCAGCAGCCAAATGGGACAGGGGTACTACGAGCAGTACTTC
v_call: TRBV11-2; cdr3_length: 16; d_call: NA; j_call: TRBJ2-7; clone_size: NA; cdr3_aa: CASSFPGDLRTYEQYF; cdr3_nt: TGTGCCAGCAGCTTCCCGGGGGACCTTAGGACCTACGAGCAGTACTTC
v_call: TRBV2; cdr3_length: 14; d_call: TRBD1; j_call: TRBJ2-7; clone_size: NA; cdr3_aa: CASRGQGKGYEQYF; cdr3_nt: TGTGCCAGCAGAGGACAGGGGAAGGGCTACGAGCAGTACTTC
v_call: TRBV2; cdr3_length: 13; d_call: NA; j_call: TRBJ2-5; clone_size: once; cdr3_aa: CASSRDTRGAQYF; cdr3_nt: TGTGCCAGCAGTCGGGACACCCGTGGGGCCCAGTACTTC
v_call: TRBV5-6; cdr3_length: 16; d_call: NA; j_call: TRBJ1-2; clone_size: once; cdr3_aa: CASSRVYWAVTYGYTF; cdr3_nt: TGTGCCAGCAGCCGAGTTTATTGGGCCGTCACCTATGGCTACACCTTC
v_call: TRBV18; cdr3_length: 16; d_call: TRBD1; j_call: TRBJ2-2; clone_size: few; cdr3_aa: CASSPLNGQGAGELFF; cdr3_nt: TGTGCCAGCTCACCACTTAACGGACAGGGAGCCGGGGAGCTGTTTTTT
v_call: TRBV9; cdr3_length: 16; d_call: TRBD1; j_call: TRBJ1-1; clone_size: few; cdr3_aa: CASSAGGGPLNTEAFF; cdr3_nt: TGTGCCAGCAGCGCAGGGGGCGGCCCCCTGAACACTGAAGCTTTCTTT
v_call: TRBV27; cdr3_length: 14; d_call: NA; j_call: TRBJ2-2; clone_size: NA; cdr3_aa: CATRVGGHTGELFF; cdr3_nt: TGTGCCACCCGCGTGGGGGGTCACACCGGGGAGCTGTTTTTT
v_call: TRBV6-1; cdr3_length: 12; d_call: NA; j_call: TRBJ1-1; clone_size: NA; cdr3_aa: CASSERGVGAFF; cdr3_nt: TGTGCCAGCAGTGAACGGGGGGTCGGAGCTTTCTTT
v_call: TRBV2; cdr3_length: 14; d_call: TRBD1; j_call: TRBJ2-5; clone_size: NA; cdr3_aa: CASSSDRVRETQYF; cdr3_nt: TGTGCCAGCAGTTCCGACAGGGTTAGAGAGACCCAGTACTTC
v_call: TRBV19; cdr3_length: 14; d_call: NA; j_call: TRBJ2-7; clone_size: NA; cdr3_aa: CASSLRTVGNEQYF; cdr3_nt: TGTGCCAGTAGTCTGCGGACAGTAGGGAACGAGCAGTACTTC
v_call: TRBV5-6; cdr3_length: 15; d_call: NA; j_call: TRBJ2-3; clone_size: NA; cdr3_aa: CASSLAVPYTDTQYF; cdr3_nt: TGTGCCAGCAGCTTGGCGGTCCCTTACACAGATACGCAGTATTTT
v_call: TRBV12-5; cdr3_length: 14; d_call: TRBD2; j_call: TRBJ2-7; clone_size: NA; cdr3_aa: CASGPGGSPYEQYF; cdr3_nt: TGTGCTAGTGGTCCGGGAGGCAGTCCCTACGAGCAGTACTTC
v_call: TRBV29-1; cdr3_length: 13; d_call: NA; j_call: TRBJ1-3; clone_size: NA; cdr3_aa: CSVVSVSGNTIYF; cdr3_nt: TGCAGCGTTGTTAGTGTGTCTGGAAACACCATATATTTT
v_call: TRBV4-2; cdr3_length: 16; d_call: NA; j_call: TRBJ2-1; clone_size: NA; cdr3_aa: CASSQVGPGGPDEQFF; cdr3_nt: TGTGCCAGCAGCCAAGTCGGGCCCGGGGGGCCAGATGAGCAGTTCTTC
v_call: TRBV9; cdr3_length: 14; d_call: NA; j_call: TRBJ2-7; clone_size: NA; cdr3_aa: CASSPSTGLGEQYF; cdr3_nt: TGTGCCAGCAGCCCTTCGACAGGCTTAGGCGAGCAGTACTTC
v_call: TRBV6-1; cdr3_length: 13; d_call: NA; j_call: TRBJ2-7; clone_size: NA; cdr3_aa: CATGRKRGLEQYF; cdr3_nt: TGTGCCACCGGCCGGAAGAGAGGACTTGAGCAGTACTTC
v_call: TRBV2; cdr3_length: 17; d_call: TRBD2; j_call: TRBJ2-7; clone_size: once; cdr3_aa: CASSEKTPGLAIHEQYF; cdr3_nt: TGTGCCAGCAGTGAAAAGACCCCGGGACTAGCAATCCACGAGCAGTACTTC
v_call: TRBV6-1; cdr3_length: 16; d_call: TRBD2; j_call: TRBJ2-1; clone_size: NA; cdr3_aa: CASSAGGRGIYNEQFF; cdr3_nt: TGTGCCAGCAGTGCCGGAGGGCGGGGGATATACAATGAGCAGTTCTTC
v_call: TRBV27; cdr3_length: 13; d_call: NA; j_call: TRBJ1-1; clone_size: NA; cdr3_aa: CASTGRVNTEAFF; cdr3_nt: TGTGCCAGCACCGGCAGGGTGAACACTGAAGCTTTCTTT
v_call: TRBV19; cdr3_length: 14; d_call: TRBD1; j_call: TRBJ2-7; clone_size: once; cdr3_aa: CASRTDRGSYEQYF; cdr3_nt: TGTGCCAGTAGGACGGACAGGGGCTCCTACGAGCAGTACTTC
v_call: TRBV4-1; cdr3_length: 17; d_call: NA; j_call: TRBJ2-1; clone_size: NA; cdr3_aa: CASSQDEWTGTYNEQFF; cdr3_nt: TGCGCCAGCAGCCAAGATGAGTGGACGGGGACCTACAATGAGCAGTTCTTC
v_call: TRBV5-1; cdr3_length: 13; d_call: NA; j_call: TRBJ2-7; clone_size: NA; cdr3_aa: CASSPGHSYEQYF; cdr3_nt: TGCGCCAGCAGCCCTGGACACTCTTACGAGCAGTACTTC
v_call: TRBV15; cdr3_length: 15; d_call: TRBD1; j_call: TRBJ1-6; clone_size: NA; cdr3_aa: CATSLRTGADSPLHF; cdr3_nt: TGTGCCACCAGCTTACGGACAGGGGCGGATTCACCCCTCCACTTT
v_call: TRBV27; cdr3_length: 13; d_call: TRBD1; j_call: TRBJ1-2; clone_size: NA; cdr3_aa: CASSRGTDYGYTF; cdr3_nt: TGTGCCAGCAGTAGAGGGACAGACTATGGCTACACCTTC
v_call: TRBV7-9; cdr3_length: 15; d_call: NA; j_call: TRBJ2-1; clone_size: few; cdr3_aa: CASSFPRASYNEQFF; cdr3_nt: TGTGCCAGCAGCTTCCCCAGGGCGTCCTACAATGAGCAGTTCTTC
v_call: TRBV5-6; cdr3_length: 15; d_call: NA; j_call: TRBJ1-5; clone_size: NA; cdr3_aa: CASSLGQGFNQPQHF; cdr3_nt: TGTGCCAGCAGCTTGGGGCAGGGGTTCAATCAGCCCCAGCATTTT
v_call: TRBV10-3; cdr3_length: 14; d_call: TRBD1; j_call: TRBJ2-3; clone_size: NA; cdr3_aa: CAIRIGQGSDTQYF; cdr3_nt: TGTGCCATCAGGATTGGACAGGGCTCAGATACGCAGTATTTT
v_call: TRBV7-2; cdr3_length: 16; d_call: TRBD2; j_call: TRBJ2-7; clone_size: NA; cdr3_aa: CASSLSPTSGSYEQYF; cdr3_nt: TGTGCCAGCAGCTTATCTCCGACTAGCGGCTCCTACGAGCAGTACTTC
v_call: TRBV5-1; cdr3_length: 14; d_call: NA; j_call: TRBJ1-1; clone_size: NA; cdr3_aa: CASSSDRPNTEAFF; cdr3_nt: TGCGCCAGCAGCTCGGACAGACCGAACACTGAAGCTTTCTTT
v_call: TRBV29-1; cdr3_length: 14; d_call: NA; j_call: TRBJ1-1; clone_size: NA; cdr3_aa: CSVAGLAGNTEAFF; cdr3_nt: TGCAGCGTTGCCGGCCTAGCGGGGAACACTGAAGCTTTCTTT
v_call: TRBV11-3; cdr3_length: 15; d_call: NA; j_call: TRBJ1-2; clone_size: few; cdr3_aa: CASSLDGQRKDGYTF; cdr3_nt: TGTGCCAGCAGCTTAGACGGACAACGAAAAGATGGCTACACCTTC
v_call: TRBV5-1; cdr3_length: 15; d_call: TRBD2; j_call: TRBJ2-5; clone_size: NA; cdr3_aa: CASSPASGGAETQYF; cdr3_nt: TGCGCCAGCAGCCCAGCTAGCGGGGGGGCCGAGACCCAGTACTTC
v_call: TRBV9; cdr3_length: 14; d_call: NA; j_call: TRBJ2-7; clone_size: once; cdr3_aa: CASSVGHRDYEQYF; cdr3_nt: TGTGCCAGCAGCGTTGGACACCGAGACTACGAGCAGTACTTC
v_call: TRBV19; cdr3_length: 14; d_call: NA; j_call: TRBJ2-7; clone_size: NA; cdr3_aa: CASSYRTSSYEQYF; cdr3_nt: TGTGCCAGTAGCTACAGAACGAGCTCCTACGAGCAGTACTTC
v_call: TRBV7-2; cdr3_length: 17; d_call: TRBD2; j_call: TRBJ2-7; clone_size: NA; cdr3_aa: CASSSHGLAGFSYEQYF; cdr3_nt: TGTGCCAGCAGCTCCCATGGACTAGCGGGGTTCTCCTACGAGCAGTACTTC
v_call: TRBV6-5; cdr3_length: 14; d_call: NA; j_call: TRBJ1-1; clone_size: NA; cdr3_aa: CASIAPGANTEAFF; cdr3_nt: TGTGCCAGCATCGCCCCAGGGGCGAACACTGAAGCTTTCTTT
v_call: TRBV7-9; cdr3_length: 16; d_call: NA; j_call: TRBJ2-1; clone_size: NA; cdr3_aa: CASSPLLRDSYNEQFF; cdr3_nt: TGTGCCAGCAGCCCTCTGCTAAGAGACTCCTACAATGAGCAGTTCTTC
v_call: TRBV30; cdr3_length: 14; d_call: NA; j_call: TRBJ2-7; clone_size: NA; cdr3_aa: CAWGRDTAFGEQYF; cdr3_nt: TGTGCCTGGGGCCGGGACACGGCATTCGGGGAGCAGTACTTC
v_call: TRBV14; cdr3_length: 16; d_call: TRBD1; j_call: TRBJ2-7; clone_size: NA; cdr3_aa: CASSPTEGANVYEQYF; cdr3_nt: TGTGCCAGCAGCCCAACAGAGGGGGCAAACGTTTACGAGCAGTACTTC
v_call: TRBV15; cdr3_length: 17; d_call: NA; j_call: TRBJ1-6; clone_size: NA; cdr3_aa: CATSGGGAGRRDSPLHF; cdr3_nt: TGTGCCACCAGCGGTGGAGGGGCAGGGCGGAGAGATTCACCCCTCCACTTT
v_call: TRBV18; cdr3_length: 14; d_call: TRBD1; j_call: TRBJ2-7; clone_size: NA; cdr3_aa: CASSPRDRVDEQYF; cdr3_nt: TGTGCCAGCTCACCCCGGGACAGGGTTGACGAGCAGTACTTC
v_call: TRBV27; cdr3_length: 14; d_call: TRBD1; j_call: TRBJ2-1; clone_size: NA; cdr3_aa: CASSLRDSTNEQFF; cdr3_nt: TGTGCCAGCAGCCTACGGGACAGCACCAATGAGCAGTTCTTC
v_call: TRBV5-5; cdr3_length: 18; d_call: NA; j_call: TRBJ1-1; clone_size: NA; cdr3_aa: CASSFHSFIGSQGTEAFF; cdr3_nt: TGTGCCAGCAGCTTTCATTCCTTCATTGGGTCACAGGGTACTGAAGCTTTCTTT
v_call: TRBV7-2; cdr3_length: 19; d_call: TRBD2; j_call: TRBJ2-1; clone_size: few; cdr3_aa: CASSLAPVEVAGLYNEQFF; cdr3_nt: TGTGCCAGCAGCTTAGCCCCCGTGGAGGTAGCGGGGTTATACAATGAGCAGTTCTTC
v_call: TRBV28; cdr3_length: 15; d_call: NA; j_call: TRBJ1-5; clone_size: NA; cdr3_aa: CASNDRLHSNQPQHF; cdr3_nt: TGTGCCAGCAATGACAGGCTCCATAGCAATCAGCCCCAGCATTTT
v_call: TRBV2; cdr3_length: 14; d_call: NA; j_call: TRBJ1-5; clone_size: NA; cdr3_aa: CASSQGQAGQPQHF; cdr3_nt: TGTGCCAGCAGTCAGGGGCAGGCAGGTCAGCCCCAGCATTTT
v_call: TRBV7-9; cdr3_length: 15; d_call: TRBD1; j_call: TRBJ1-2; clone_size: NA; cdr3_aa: CASSHTGTGNYGYTF; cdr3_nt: TGTGCCAGCAGCCACACCGGGACAGGGAACTATGGCTACACCTTC